This is a list of T cell receptor beta chains from one sample in a study of PD-1 blockade in classical Hodgkin lymphoma. Measured with immunoSEQ multiplex PCR; TCRdb has only the in-frame clones, and not every one. Of tens of thousands of clones in the sample, 80% to 90% were seen once. The source material was peripheral blood mononuclear cells (PBMCs), sampled before the second cycle of nivolumab. The receptors derive from a human donor with classical Hodgkin lymphoma. CDR3s include the opening cysteine and the closing phenylalanine or tryptophan. The D gene is left open where the match is weak. Clone sizes are given selectively: once, few, many, or a class where the clone is expanded.

>TRBJ2-2|-|TRBV7-3|-
TGTGCCAGCAGCCCCGCCAGGGACGGGACCGGGGAGCTGTTTTTT
CASSPARDGTGELFF
>TRBJ2-1|-|TRBV5-1|-
TGCGCCAGCAGCTTGGAAGCGGCTTCGACATACAATGAGCAGTTCTTC
CASSLEAASTYNEQFF
>TRBJ2-7|-|TRBV5-4|-
TGCGCCAGCAGCCAAGTTGATATGATGGTAACCTACGAGCAGTACTTC
CASSQVDMMVTYEQYF
>TRBJ2-3|-|TRBV20-1|-
TGCAGTGCTAGCACAGATACGCAGTATTTT
CSASTDTQYF
>TRBJ2-7|-|TRBV6-6|-
TGTGCCAGCACGACTGCGAGTTCGAGCTCCTACGAGCAGTACTTC
CASTTASSSSYEQYF
>TRBJ2-1|-|TRBV10-3|-
TGTGCCACAAAATCGATTGAGCAGTTCTTC
CATKSIEQFF
>TRBJ2-2|-|TRBV5-1|-
TGCGCCAGCAGCGCCTCCGGGACAACTACGAACACCGGGGAGCTGTTTTTT
CASSASGTTTNTGELFF
>TRBJ1-1|TRBD1|TRBV15|once
TGTGCCACCAGCAGAAGCGGGACAGGATCGGAAGCTTTCTTT
CATSRSGTGSEAFF
>TRBJ2-1|-|TRBV9|-
TGTGCCAGCAGCGTAGCTGTCAGGGACACGAATGAGGAGCAGTTCTTC
CASSVAVRDTNEEQFF
>TRBJ1-2|-|TRBV27|-
TGTGCCAGCAGTTTGGTGACAGGCTATGGCTACACCTTC
CASSLVTGYGYTF